The clone carrying this T cell receptor (beta chain) came up once. The authors sequenced TCR beta from blood CD8+ and CD4+ T cells. TEMRA cells were FACS-enriched, while CD8+ and CD4+ T cells were negatively isolated. The record originates from a study of CD8 T cells in Susac syndrome. CDR3 length: 15 amino acids. The germline V and J ends were trimmed by 2 bases and 8 bases, with 16 bases remaining between them. In germline, CDR1 is SGHVS, CDR2 FNYEAQ. With random hexamers, reverse transcription was performed on about 0.5 to 1 ug of RNA. The authors amplified TCR beta CDR3 across 54 Vbeta and 13 Jbeta using immunoSEQ multiplex PCR. TCRdb used MiXCR to reprocess the immunoSEQ multiplex PCR reads, holding one entry per CDR3 protein. The sample holds 150,000 or so distinct CDR3 sequences; 90% to 95% are singletons and the top ten take 0.13% to 0.15%.

V gene TRBV7-6 combines with J gene TRBJ2-1, with D possibly TRBD2 on 5 matching bases. Sample: CD4+ T cells from PBMCs. This TCR was sampled from a human donor in good health. The CDR3 sequence: CASSLKVPGVDEQFF. CDR3 nucleotides: TGTGCCAGCAGCTTAAAGGTTCCCGGGGTCGATGAGCAGTTCTTC.